The text below deals with one TCR beta chain. Its antigen is as yet unknown. In the authors' methods: Pooled conventional T cells gave about 11x10^4 patient and some 140,000 donor TCRbeta sequences. The table came from immunoSEQ multiplex PCR; TCRdb's copy has only in-frame clones and leaves some out. From that table come the V and J calls and clone size; the DNA was used to work out D and trimming. The sample contains about 25,000 clones, 95% of which appear only once. The sample comes from a study of B cell selection in AIRE deficiency. Conventional CD4 T cells were sorted as CD4+CD127+ cells. Findings of the study overall: Patient Tconv cells held roughly 31% of Treg sequences shared by healthy donors. Only roughly 9% of approximately 3,700 shared Treg sequences were patient-specific; 30% to 35% healthy-specific.

The CDR3 covers 14 residues. Per germline, CDR1 SGHDT and CDR2 YYEEEE. The V end was cut by 0 bases, the J end by 8 bases, with 12 bases between. This receptor was taken from a human donor in good health. Source material: CD4+CD127+ conventional T cells sorted from PBMCs. The J gene is TRBJ2-1, the V gene TRBV5-6; D possibly corresponds to TRBD2 (6 bases). The DNA for the CDR3 is TGTGCCAGCAGCTTGGACGGGAGAGGCGATGAGCAGTTCTTC. Amino acid sequence: CASSLDGRGDEQFF.